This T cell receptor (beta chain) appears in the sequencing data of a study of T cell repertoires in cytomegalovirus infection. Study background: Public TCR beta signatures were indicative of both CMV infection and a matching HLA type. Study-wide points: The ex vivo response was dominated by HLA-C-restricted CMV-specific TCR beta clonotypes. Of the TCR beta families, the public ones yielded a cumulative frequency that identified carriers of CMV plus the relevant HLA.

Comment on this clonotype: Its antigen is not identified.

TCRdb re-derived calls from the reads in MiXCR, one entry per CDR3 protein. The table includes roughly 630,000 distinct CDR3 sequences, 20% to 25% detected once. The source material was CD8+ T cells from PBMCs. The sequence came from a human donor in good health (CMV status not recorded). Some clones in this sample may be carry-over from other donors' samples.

The CDR3 spells CASKDERETQYF. CDR3 nucleotide sequence: TGTGCCAGCAAGGACGAGAGGGAGACCCAGTACTTC. The gene calls are TRBV6-6 and TRBJ2-5; D remains ambiguous. The V gene's germline CDR1 is MNHNY and CDR2 SVGAGI (reference sequence). This CDR3 has 12 amino acids. Trimming cost V 7 bases and J 5 bases, with 11 bases left between them.